This T cell receptor (beta chain) is from a study of T cell responses to AZD1222 COVID-19 vaccine. The study, taken as a whole, reports: Mapped onto spike, vaccine-associated CD4 TCRs spanned it and were dominant at 160-218 and 743-854. Recipients of two AZD1222 doses showed rising Spike-specific TCR breadth and depth.

The repertoire was sequenced with immunoSEQ multiplex PCR; TCRdb's copy has only in-frame clones and lacks some. The sample yields some 140,000 clones, roughly 82% seen once. The CDR3 is 11 amino acids. The sample holds one count of this clone. Its specificity is unknown. V usage is TRBV21-1 and J usage is TRBJ1-1; the table assigns TRBD1, which was not confirmed against the DNA. TRBV21-1 represents a pseudogene. The source is an adult in good health. The starting material was peripheral blood, obtained on day 0 of AZD1222 vaccination. CDR3 bases: TGTGCCAGCAGCAAAGTTTCAGTCGCTTTCTTT. It translates to CASSKVSVAFF.